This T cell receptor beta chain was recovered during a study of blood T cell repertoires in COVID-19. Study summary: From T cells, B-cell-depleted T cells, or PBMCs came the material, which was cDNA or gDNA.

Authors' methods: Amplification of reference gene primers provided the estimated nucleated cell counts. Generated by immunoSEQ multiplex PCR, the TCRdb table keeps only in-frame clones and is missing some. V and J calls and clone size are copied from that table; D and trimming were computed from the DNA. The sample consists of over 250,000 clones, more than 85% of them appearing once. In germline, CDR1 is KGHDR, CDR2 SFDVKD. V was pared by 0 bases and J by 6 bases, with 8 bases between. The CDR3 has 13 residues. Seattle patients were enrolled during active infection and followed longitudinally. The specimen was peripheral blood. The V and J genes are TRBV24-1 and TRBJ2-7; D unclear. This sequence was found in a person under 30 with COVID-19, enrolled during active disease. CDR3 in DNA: TGTGCCACCAGTGATTTGGGGCAGAGCGAGCAGTACTTC. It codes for CATSDLGQSEQYF.